The 15 T cell receptor beta chains presented below share a single source sample, sequenced in a study of post-analysis software for immune sequencing data. Study outcomes and limitations: In patients, TRBV5-6, TRBV5-1 and TRBV20-1 belonged to roughly five TRBV segments found more frequently than in controls.

No antigen has been identified for these receptors. The TCR beta cDNA libraries contained unique molecular identifiers. TCRdb fed the PCR reads into MiXCR, producing one record per CDR3 protein. The table lists roughly 620,000 distinct CDR3 sequences, 44% of them singletons. Sample: blood. These receptors were collected from a girl aged 5 to 17 with multiple sclerosis.

The genes are TRBV7-8 and TRBJ1-1; D gene uncertain. The V end was cut by 2 bases, the J end by 1 base, with 11 bases between. This CDR3 is built from 15 residues. The V gene's germline CDR1 is SGHVS and CDR2 FQNEAQ. The CDR3 sequence is CASSLSRAANTEAFF. For the CDR3, the DNA is TGTGCCAGCAGCTTATCGCGGGCAGCGAACACTGAAGCTTTCTTT.

This clonotype was recorded many times. The V call is TRBV27, the J call TRBJ2-6; the D is unclear. CDR1 is MNHEY, CDR2 SMNVEV, per germline (reference sequence). The CDR3 runs 13 residues. V was pared by 3 bases and J by 0 bases, with 0 bases between. The CDR3, as DNA: TGTGCCAGCAGTTTCTCTGGGGCCAACGTCCTGACTTTC. Translating it yields CASSFSGANVLTF.

This clonotype was found a few times. This sequence joins TRBV5-1 and TRBJ1-2; 7 nucleotides line up with TRBD1. This CDR3 is built from 13 residues. Trimming cost V 5 bases and J 7 bases; bases outside gene matches: 8. CDR1 and CDR2 (germline): SGHRS, YFSETQ. In nucleotides, the CDR3 is TGCGCCAGCAGAGGGACAGTTCTATCTGGCTACACCTTC. Translation gives CASRGTVLSGYTF. Using reference TRBV5-1 and TRBJ1-2 for the parts outside the CDR3, the full variable domain is KAGVTQTPRYLIKTRGQQVTLSCSPISGHRSVSWYQQTPGQGLQFLFEYFSETQRNKGNFPGRFSGRQFSNSRSEMNVSTLELGDSALYLCASRGTVLSGYTFGSGTRLTVV.

V and J are TRBV21-1 and TRBJ2-5; the D call of TRBD2 is as the table states it, not checked on the DNA. TRBV21-1 is flagged as a pseudogene. The CDR3 is 16 residues long. The DNA of the CDR3 is TGTGCCAGCAGCAAACTAGCGGGAGGGCCCAGAGAGACCCAGTACTTC. Translated: CASSKLAGGPRETQYF.

This chain links TRBV4-2 with TRBJ1-5; possible D gene TRBD1, 6 bases. There are 14 residues in the CDR3. Germline CDR1 is LGHNA and CDR2 is YNFKEQ. V lost 1 base, J lost 5 bases, and 9 bases lay in between. The CDR3 region has the DNA TGTGCCAGCAGCCAAGTAACAGGGTATCAGCCCCAGCATTTT. Translation gives CASSQVTGYQPQHF.

The genes are TRBV10-3 and TRBJ2-1, with a weak D call TRBD2 (5 bases). V lost 8 bases to trimming and J lost 7 bases, with 15 bases between them. This CDR3 has 13 amino acids. The germline CDR1 and CDR2 sequences are ENHRY and SYGVKD. The CDR3 sequence is CAIGEYPRNEQFF. The CDR3, as DNA: TGTGCCATCGGGGAGTACCCCAGGAATGAGCAGTTCTTC.

This clonotype was seen more than once but under ten times. The chain links TRBV5-6 to TRBJ2-7; 7 bases map to TRBD1. There are 15 residues in the CDR3. The germline CDR1 and CDR2 sequences are SGHDT and YYEEEE. Losses at the gene ends were 9 bases for V and 5 bases for J; bases not matched to a gene: 17. CDR3 in amino acids: CATKALGAGGNEQYF. In DNA, the CDR3 is TGTGCCACCAAAGCTCTGGGGGCAGGGGGAAACGAGCAGTACTTC.

This chain joins TRBV27 and TRBJ2-5; 8 nucleotides line up with TRBD2. The J call may be incorrect, as the DNA end agrees better with TRBJ2-7. Germline V gene lookup returns CDR1 MNHEY and CDR2 SMNVEV (reference sequence). This CDR3 is built from 15 residues. This CDR3 reads CASSSPQRGTYEQYF. DNA for the CDR3: TGTGCCAGCAGTTCCCCTCAGCGGGGGACCTACGAGCAGTACTTC.

The chain links TRBV12-3 or TRBV12-4 to TRBJ1-2; 8 bases map to TRBD1. The CDR3 is 16 residues long. Trimming at V came to 5 bases and at J to 8 bases, leaving 16 bases not matched to a gene. The CDR3 DNA reads as TGTGCCAGCAGTCCACGGACAGGGTCCCTTGTTTTAGGCTACACCTTC. Its translation is CASSPRTGSLVLGYTF.

The chain is built from TRBV11-3 and TRBJ1-2; D is ambiguous. The CDR3 extends over 13 amino acids. CDR1 SGHNT and CDR2 YENEEA come from the germline V gene. The V and J ends lost 4 bases and 6 bases respectively, with 12 bases between them. CDR3 sequence: CASSSRPGDGYTF. The CDR3 coding sequence is TGTGCCAGCAGCTCCCGACCGGGAGATGGCTACACCTTC.

This rearrangement joins TRBV29-1 to TRBJ2-7; 7 bases agree with TRBD2. The CDR3 covers 12 residues. V lost 4 bases, J lost 3 bases, and 3 bases stayed unmatched. From germline, CDR1 is SQVTM and CDR2 ANQGSEA. The CDR3 sequence is CSVGGRGYEQYF. The CDR3 DNA reads as TGCAGCGTTGGTGGGAGGGGCTACGAGCAGTACTTC.

This clonotype was counted ten times or more. This chain connects TRBV5-1 to TRBJ2-7; no firm D call. Germline V gene sequence: CDR1 SGHRS, CDR2 YFSETQ. Trimming removed 2 bases at V and 2 bases at J, with 5 bases between. The CDR3 is 12 amino acids. As DNA, the CDR3 is TGCGCCAGCAGCTTAGAACCCTACGAGCAGTACTTC. This gives the protein CASSLEPYEQYF.

The chain carries TRBV20-1 and TRBJ2-7; TRBD1 might be the D (6 bases). CDR1 and CDR2 (germline): DFQATT, SNEGSKA (reference sequence). V dropped 5 bases and J dropped 7 bases, with 18 bases sitting between them. The CDR3 is 13 amino acids. As DNA, the CDR3 is TGCAGTGCTCTGACTGGGGGCCAGGAGGAGCAGTACTTC. Residues: CSALTGGQEEQYF.

The chain carries TRBV10-1 and TRBJ2-5; D perhaps matches TRBD2 (6 bases). The CDR3 is 13 residues long. The germline V gene has CDR1 WNHNN and CDR2 SYGVQD (reference sequence). The V end lost 9 bases, the J end lost 11 bases, and 22 bases lay between the germline ends. The DNA for the CDR3 is TGCGCCAGGCGACTAGAGGACCGAGAGGAGCAGTACTTC. Protein: CARRLEDREEQYF.

To note about this clonotype: The final CDR3 position lacks the conserved phenylalanine or tryptophan, pointing to a likely read error. The chain links TRBV9 to TRBJ2-6; no clear D gene. From germline, CDR1 is SGDLS and CDR2 YYNGEE. The CDR3 length is 13 residues. V gave up 2 bases and J gave up 0 bases, with 0 bases separating them. This CDR3 reads CASSVSGANVLTV. CDR3 DNA sequence: TGTGCCAGCAGCGTCTCTGGGGCCAACGTCCTGACTGTC.